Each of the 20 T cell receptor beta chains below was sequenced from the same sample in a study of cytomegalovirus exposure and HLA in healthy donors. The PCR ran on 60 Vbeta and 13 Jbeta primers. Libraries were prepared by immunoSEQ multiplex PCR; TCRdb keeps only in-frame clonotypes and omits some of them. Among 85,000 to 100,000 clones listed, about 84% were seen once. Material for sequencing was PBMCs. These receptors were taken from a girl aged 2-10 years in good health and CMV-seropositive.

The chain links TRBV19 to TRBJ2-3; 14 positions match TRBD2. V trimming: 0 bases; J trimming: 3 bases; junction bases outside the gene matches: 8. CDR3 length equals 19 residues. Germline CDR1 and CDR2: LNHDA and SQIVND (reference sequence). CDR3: CASSIDQGTSGSSTDTQYF. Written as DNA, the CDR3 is TGTGCCAGTAGTATAGACCAAGGGACTAGCGGGAGTAGTACAGATACGCAGTATTTT.

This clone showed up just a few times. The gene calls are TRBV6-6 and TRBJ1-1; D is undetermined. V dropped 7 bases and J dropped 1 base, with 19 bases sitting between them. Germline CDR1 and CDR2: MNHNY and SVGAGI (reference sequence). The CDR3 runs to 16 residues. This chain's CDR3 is CASIRRREEGNTEAFF. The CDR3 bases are TGTGCCAGCATAAGGCGTCGGGAGGAAGGGAACACTGAAGCTTTCTTT.

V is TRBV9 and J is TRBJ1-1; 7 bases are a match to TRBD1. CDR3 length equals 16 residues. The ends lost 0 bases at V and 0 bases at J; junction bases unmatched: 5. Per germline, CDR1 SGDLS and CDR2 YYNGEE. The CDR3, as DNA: TGTGCCAGCAGCGTAGTGAACAGGGGAATGAACACTGAAGCTTTCTTT. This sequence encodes CASSVVNRGMNTEAFF.

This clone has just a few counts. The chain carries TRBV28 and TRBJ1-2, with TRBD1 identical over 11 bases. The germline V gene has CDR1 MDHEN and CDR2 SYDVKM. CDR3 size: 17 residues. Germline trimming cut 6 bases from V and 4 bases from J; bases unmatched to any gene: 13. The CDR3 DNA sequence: TGTGCCAGCAGAAGCGAGGACAGGGGGCGCCCGGGCTATGGCTACACCTTC. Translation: CASRSEDRGRPGYGYTF.

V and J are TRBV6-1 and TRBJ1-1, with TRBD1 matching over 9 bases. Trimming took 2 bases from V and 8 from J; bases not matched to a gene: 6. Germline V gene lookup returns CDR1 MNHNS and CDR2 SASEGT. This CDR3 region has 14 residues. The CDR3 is CASSEIQGATEAFF. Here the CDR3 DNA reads TGTGCCAGCAGTGAAATACAGGGGGCCACCGAAGCTTTCTTT.

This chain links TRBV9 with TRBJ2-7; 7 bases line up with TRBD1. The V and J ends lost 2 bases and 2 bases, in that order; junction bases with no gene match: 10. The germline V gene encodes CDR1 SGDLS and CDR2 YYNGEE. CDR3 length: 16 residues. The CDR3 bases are TGTGCCAGCAGCGTTGATGGACAGGCGCGCGCCTACGAGCAGTACTTC. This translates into CASSVDGQARAYEQYF.

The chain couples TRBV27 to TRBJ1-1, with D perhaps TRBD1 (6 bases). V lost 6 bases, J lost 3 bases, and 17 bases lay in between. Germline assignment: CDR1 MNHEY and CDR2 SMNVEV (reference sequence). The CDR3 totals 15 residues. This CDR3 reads CASRITGIRDTEAFF. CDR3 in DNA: TGTGCCAGCAGAATTACAGGGATCAGGGACACTGAAGCTTTCTTT.

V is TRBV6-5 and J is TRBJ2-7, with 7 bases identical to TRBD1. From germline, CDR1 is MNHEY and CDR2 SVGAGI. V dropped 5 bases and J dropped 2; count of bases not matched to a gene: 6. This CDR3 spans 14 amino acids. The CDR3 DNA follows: TGTGCCAGCAGTAGGGACAGAACAACCTACGAGCAGTACTTC. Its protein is CASSRDRTTYEQYF.

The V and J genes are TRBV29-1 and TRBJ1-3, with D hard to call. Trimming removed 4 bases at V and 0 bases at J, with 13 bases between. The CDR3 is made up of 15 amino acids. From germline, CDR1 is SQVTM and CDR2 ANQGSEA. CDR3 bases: TGCAGCGTTGTGGTCAGGATGTACTCTGGAAACACCATATATTTT. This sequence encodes CSVVVRMYSGNTIYF.

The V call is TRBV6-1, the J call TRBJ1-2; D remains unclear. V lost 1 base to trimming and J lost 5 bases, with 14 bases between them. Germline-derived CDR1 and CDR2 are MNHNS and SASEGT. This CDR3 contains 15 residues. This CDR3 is CASSEGRGTSYGYTF. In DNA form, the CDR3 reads TGTGCCAGCAGTGAAGGGAGAGGAACTTCTTATGGCTACACCTTC.

This CDR3 is CAWSNSGLYNEQFF. The CDR3 region has the DNA TGTGCCTGGAGTAATAGCGGACTATACAATGAGCAGTTCTTC. The genes are TRBV30 and TRBJ2-1, with D perhaps matching TRBD2 (6 bases). V was cut by 2 bases and J by 4 bases, with 12 bases left in between. The CDR3 extends over 14 amino acids. Germline V lookup: CDR1 GTSNPN, CDR2 SVGIG (reference sequence). Using reference TRBV30 and TRBJ2-1 for the parts outside the CDR3, the full variable domain is SQTIHQWPATLVQPVGSPLSLECTVEGTSNPNLYWYRQAAGRGLQLLFYSVGIGQISSEVPQNLSASRPQDRQFILSSKKLLLSDSGFYLCAWSNSGLYNEQFFGPGTRLTVL.

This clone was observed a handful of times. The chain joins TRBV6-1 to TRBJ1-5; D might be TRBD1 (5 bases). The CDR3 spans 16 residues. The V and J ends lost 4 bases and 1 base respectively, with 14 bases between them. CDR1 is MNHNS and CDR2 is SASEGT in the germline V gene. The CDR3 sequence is CASSVWSAGSNQPQHF. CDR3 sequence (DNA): TGTGCCAGCAGTGTCTGGTCGGCAGGGAGCAATCAGCCCCAGCATTTT.

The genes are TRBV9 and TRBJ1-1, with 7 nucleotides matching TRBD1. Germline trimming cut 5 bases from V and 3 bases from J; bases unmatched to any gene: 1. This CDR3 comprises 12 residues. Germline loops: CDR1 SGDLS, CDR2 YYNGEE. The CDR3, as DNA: TGTGCCAGCAGTCAGGGGGACACTGAAGCTTTCTTT. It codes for CASSQGDTEAFF.

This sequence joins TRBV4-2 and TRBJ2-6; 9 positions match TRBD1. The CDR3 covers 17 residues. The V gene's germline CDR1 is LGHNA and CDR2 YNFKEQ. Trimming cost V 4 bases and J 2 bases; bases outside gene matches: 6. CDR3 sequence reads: CASSLGQGLTGANVLTF. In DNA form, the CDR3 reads TGTGCCAGCAGCCTGGGACAGGGTCTTACTGGGGCCAACGTCCTGACTTTC.

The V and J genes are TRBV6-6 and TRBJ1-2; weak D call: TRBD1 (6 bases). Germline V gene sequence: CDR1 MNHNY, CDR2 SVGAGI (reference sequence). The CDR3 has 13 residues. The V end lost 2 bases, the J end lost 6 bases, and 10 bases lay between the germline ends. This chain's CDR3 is CASSYRDINGYTF. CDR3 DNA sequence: TGTGCCAGCAGTTACCGGGACATTAATGGCTACACCTTC.

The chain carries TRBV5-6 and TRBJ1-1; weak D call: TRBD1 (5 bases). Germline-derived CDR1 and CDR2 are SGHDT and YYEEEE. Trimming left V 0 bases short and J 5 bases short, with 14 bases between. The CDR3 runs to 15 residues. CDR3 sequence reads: CASSLVAGVGTEAFF. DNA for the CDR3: TGTGCCAGCAGCTTGGTAGCGGGGGTGGGGACTGAAGCTTTCTTT.

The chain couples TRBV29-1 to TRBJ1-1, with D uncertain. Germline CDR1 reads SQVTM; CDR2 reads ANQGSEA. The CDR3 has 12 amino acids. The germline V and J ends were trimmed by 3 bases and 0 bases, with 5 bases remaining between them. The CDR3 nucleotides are TGCAGCGTTGAGGCGGTGAACACTGAAGCTTTCTTT. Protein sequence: CSVEAVNTEAFF.

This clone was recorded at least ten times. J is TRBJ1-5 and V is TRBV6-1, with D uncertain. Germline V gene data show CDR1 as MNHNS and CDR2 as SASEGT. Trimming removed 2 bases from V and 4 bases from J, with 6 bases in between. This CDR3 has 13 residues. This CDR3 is CASSESENQPQHF. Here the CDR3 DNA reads TGTGCCAGCAGTGAATCAGAAAATCAGCCCCAGCATTTT.

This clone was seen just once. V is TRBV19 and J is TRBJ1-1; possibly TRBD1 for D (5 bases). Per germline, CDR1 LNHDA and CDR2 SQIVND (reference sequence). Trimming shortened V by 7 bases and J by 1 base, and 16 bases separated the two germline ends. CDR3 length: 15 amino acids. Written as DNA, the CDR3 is TGTGCCAGTACCCCCCGGAGTCAGGGGAACACTGAAGCTTTCTTT. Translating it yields CASTPRSQGNTEAFF.

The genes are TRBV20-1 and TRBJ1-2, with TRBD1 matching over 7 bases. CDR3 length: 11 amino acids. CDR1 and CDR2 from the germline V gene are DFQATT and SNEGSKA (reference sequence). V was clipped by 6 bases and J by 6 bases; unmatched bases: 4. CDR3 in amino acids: CSAGGRDGYTF. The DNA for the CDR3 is TGCAGTGCAGGGGGCAGGGATGGCTACACCTTC.